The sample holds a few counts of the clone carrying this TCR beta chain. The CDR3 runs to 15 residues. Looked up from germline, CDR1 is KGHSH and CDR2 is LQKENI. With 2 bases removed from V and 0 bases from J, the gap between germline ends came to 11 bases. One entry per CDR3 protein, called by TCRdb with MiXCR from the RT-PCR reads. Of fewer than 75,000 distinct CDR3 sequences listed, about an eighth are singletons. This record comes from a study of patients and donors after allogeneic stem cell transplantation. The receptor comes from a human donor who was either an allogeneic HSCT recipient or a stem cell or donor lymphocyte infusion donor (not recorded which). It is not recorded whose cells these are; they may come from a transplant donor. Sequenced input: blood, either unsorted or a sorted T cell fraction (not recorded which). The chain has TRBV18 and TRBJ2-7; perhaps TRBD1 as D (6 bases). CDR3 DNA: TGTGCCAGCTCACCATTGAGGGGGAGCTCCTACGAGCAGTACTTC. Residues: CASSPLRGSSYEQYF.